This T cell receptor (beta chain) was sequenced during a study of blood T cell repertoires in COVID-19 (TCRdb year 2020). Study-wide context: The collaborator samples originated in the United States, Italy and Spain and spanned the acute and convalescent phases of COVID-19. The material from the prospective study consisted of cDNA or gDNA derived from T cells, B-cell-depleted T cells, or PBMCs. Nearly every sample came with metadata listing a de-identified subject ID, COVID-19 status, age in years and sex. Deeply sampled blood TCRbeta repertoires from subjects exposed to, actively infected with, or recovered from COVID-19 were included in the dataset. The repertoires were released in a freely available public database intended as a resource for research on the immune response to SARS-CoV-2. Where available, HLA class I and class II types were taken from metadata supplied by the sample provider and were not determined by assay-based typing. The samples were drawn from the first 160 participants of the ongoing ImmuneRACE study and from 1,254 subjects provided by 6 global collaborators. Here is what the overall study found, with its caveats: The amount of clinical and demographic metadata varied by source and participant and was provided uncurated.

The immunoSEQ Assay, a bias-controlled multiplex PCR, was used to amplify TCRbeta CDR3 regions from genomic DNA. The study's own analysis went as follows. The number of nucleated cells in each sample was estimated by amplification of reference gene primers within the assay. To quantify the absolute abundance of each unique TCRbeta CDR3 rearrangement, sequence reads were collapsed and filtered. Productive Simpson clonality was computed per sample as the square root of Simpson's diversity index over productive rearrangements. TCRdb holds this immuneACCESS table with in-frame rearrangements only. Some clones are missing; in checked studies, unresolved V genes explain under half, and the rest has no known cause. The DNA gave D and trimming, while V, J and clone size come from that table. The sample profile shows some 41,000 clones; under 85% of them were found once. Approximately 8% of the sample rests with the top ten.

This clone showed up just a few times. Its antigen has not been determined. The sample holds no much larger clone one base away, and base qualities are not on file. Per the germline V gene, SGDLS is the CDR1 and YYNGEE is the CDR2. V trim: 3 bases; J trim: 6 bases; unmatched bases: 5. The CDR3 starts with the cysteine, ends with the phenylalanine, and has 15 residues. Just CDR3 DNA is preserved here, 45 bases in frame from base 1. Collaborating institutions collected whole blood in K2EDTA tubes following their own protocols. For TCRbeta analysis, collaborators shipped samples as frozen whole blood, isolated PBMCs, or DNA extracted from either of those sample types.

Sequencing used peripheral blood. This TCR was recovered from a man aged 80 or over in a cohort sampled during active COVID-19. This sequence uses TRBV9 and TRBJ2-3; 12 central nucleotides agree with TRBD2. The base sequence is TGTGCCAGCAGCGCAAGGACTAGCGGGACGGATACGCAGTATTTT. The resulting protein is CASSARTSGTDTQYF. The reference TRBV9 and TRBJ2-3 proteins fill in what lies around the CDR3, so the full variable domain reads DSGVTQTPKHLITATGQRVTLRCSPRSGDLSVYWYQQSLDQGLQFLIQYYNGEERAKGNILERFSAQQFPDLHSELNLSSLELGDSALYFCASSARTSGTDTQYFGPGTRLTVL.